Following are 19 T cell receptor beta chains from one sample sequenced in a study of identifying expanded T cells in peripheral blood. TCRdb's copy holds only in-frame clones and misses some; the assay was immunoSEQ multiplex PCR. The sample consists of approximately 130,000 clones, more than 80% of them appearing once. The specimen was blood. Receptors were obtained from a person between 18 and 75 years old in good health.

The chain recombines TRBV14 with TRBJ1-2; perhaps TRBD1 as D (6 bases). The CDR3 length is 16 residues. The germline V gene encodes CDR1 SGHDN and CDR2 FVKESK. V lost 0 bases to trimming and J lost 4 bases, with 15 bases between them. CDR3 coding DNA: TGTGCCAGCAGCCAAGATTCGGGGGGGCGATCCTATGGCTACACCTTC. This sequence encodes CASSQDSGGRSYGYTF.

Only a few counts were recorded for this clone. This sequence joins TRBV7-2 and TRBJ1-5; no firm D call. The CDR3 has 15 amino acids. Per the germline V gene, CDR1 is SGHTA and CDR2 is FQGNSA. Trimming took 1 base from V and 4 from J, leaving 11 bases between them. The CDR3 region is CASSLVTQANQPQHF. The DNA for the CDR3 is TGTGCCAGCAGCTTAGTTACCCAGGCAAATCAGCCCCAGCATTTT. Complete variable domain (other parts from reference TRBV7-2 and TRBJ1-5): GAGVSQSPSNKVTEKGKDVELRCDPISGHTALYWYRQSLGQGLEFLIYFQGNSAPDKSGLPSDRFSAERTGGSVSTLTIQRTQQEDSAVYLCASSLVTQANQPQHFGDGTRLSIL.

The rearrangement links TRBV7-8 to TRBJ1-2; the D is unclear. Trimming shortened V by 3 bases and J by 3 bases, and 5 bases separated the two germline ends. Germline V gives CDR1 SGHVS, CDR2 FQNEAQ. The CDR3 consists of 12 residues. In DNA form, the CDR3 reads TGTGCCAGCAGCTTGGCATACTATGGCTACACCTTC. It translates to CASSLAYYGYTF.

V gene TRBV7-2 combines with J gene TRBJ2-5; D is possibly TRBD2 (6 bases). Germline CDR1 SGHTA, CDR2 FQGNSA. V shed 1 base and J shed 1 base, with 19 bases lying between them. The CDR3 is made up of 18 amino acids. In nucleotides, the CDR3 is TGTGCCAGCAGCTTAGGTTTCGAGGCTAGCGAGGTCCAAGAGACCCAGTACTTC. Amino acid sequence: CASSLGFEASEVQETQYF.

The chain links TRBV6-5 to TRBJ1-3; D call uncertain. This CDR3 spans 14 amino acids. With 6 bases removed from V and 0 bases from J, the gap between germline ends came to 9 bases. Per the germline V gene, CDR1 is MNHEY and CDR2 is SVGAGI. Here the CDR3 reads CASSSESSGNTIYF. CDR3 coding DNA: TGTGCCAGCAGCTCCGAGTCCTCTGGAAACACCATATATTTT.

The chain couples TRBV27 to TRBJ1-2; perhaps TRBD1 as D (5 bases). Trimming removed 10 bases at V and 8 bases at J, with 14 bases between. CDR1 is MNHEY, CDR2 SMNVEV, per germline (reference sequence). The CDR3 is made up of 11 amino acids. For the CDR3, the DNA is TGTGCCACCTCTTCTCGGGGCGGCTACACCTTC. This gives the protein CATSSRGGYTF.

CDR3 residues: CASSIGYSSPYEQYF. As DNA, the CDR3 is TGTGCCAGCAGTATCGGGTACAGTTCTCCCTACGAGCAGTACTTC. The rearrangement joins TRBV11-1 to TRBJ2-7, with D unclear. V was clipped by 6 bases and J by 2 bases, with 17 bases between them. Germline CDR1 is SGHAT and CDR2 is FQDESV (reference sequence). The CDR3 is 15 residues long.

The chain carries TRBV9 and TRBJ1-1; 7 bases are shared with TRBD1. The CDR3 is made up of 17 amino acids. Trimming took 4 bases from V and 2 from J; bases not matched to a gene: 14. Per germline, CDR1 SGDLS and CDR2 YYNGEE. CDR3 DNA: TGTGCCAGCAGCTTATCCACCGAGGGACAGCATAACACTGAAGCTTTCTTT. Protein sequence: CASSLSTEGQHNTEAFF.

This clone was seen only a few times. The CDR3 DNA is TGTGCCAGCAGTCCCGGGTCGTATCACTATGGCTACACCTTC. Translation: CASSPGSYHYGYTF. V and J are TRBV6-1 and TRBJ1-2; D is ambiguous. V gave up 5 bases and J gave up 3 bases, with 13 bases separating them. This CDR3 is built from 14 residues. Germline V gene data show CDR1 as MNHNS and CDR2 as SASEGT.

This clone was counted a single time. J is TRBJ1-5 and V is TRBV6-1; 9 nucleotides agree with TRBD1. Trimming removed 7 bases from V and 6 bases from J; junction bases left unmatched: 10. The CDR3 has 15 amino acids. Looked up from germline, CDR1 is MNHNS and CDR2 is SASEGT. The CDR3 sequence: CASKEVTGGFQPQHF. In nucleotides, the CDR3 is TGTGCCAGCAAAGAGGTAACAGGGGGCTTTCAGCCCCAGCATTTT.

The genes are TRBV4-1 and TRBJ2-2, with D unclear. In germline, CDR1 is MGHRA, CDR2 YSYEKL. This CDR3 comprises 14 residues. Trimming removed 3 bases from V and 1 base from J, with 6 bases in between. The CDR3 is CASSQAGNTGELFF. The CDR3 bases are TGCGCCAGCAGCCAGGCAGGGAACACCGGGGAGCTGTTTTTT.

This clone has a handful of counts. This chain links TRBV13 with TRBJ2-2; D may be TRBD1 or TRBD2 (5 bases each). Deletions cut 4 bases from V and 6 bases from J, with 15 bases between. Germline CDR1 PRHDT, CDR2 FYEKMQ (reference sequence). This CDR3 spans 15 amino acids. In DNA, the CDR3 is TGTGCCAGCAGCTCTCGGTTTTGGGGACCCGGGGAGCTGTTTTTT. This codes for CASSSRFWGPGELFF.

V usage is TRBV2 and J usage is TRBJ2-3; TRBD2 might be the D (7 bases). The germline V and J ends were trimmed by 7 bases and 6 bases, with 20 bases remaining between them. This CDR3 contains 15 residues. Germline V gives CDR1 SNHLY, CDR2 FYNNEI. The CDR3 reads CASMGSLGGGDTQYF. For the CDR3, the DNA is TGTGCCAGCATGGGTTCTCTAGGGGGGGGCGATACGCAGTATTTT.

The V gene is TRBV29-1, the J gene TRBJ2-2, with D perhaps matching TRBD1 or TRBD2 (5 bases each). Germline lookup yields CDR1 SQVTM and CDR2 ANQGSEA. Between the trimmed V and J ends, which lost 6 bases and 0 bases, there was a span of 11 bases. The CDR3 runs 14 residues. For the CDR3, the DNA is TGCAGCGTGGACTTGGGGGCGAACACCGGGGAGCTGTTTTTT. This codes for CSVDLGANTGELFF.

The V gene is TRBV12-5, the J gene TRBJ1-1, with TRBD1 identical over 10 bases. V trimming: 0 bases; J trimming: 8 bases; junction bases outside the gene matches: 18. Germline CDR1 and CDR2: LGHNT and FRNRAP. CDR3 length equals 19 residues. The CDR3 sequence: CASGLVIRDRGFLSTEAFF. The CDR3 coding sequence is TGTGCTAGTGGTTTGGTAATTAGGGACAGGGGCTTTTTAAGTACGGAAGCTTTCTTT.

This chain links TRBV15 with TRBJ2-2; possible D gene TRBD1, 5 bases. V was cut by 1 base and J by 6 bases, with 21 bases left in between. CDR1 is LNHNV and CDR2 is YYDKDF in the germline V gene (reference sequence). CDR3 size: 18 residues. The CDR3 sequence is CATSRGAGARLLPGELFF. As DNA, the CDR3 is TGTGCCACCAGCAGAGGTGCTGGGGCGCGGCTCCTCCCCGGGGAGCTGTTTTTT.

CDR3 region: CAIRTVGANEQFF. The DNA of the CDR3 is TGTGCCATCAGGACTGTTGGGGCGAATGAGCAGTTCTTC. The chain couples TRBV10-3 to TRBJ2-1; TRBD1 is a possible D gene (5 bases). The CDR3 covers 13 residues. V gave up 6 bases and J gave up 7 bases, with 13 bases separating them. CDR1 is ENHRY and CDR2 is SYGVKD in the germline V gene.

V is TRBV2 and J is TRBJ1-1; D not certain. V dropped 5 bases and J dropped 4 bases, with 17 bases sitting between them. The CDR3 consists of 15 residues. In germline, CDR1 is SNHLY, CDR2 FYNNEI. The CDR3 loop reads CASSRRARAVTEAFF. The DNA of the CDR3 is TGTGCCAGCAGTCGGAGGGCAAGGGCTGTCACTGAAGCTTTCTTT.

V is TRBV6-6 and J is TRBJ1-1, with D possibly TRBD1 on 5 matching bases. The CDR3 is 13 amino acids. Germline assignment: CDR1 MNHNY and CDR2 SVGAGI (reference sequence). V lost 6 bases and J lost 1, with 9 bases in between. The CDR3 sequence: CASSLTENTEAFF. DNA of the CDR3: TGTGCCAGCAGCCTGACAGAGAACACTGAAGCTTTCTTT.